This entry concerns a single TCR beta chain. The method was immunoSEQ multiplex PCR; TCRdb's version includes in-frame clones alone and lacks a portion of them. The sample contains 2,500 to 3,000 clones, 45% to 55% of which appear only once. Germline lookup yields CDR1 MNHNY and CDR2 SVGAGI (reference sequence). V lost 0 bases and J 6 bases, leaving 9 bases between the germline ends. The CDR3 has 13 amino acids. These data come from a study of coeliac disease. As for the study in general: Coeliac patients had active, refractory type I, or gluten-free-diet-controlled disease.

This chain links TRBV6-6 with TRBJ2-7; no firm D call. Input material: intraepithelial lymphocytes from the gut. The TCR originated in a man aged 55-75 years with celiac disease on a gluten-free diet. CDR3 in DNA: TGTGCCAGCAGTTACTCGTCCGTTTCCGAGCAGTACTTC. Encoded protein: CASSYSSVSEQYF.